The T cell receptor (beta chain) under discussion was sequenced for a study of blood T cell repertoires in COVID-19. The repertoire was sequenced with immunoSEQ multiplex PCR; TCRdb's copy has only in-frame clones and lacks some. The sample includes around 190,000 clones, around 83% seen only once; the top ten take roughly 1.4%. Germline V CDR1 and CDR2: MDHEN, SYDVKM. Trimming cost V 7 bases and J 7 bases; bases outside gene matches: 8. The CDR3 sequence is 13 residues long. What was sequenced was peripheral blood. The chain combines TRBV28 with TRBJ2-7; 9 bases agree with TRBD1. This TCR was recovered from a human donor in a cohort sampled during active COVID-19. The CDR3 region is CASTGQGLGEQYF. DNA of the CDR3: TGTGCCAGCACTGGACAGGGGTTGGGGGAGCAGTACTTC.